This record covers a single T cell receptor (beta chain). Its antigen is unknown. The data derive from a study of shared clonotypes between healthy human individuals. Study-wide points: Expectations were that clonotype sharing among donors would be affected by sequencing depth. Naive subsets generally exceeded memory subsets in estimated richness.

The authors distributed each subset's genomic DNA evenly over several immunoSEQ plates. TCRdb's copy holds only in-frame clones and misses some; the assay was immunoSEQ multiplex PCR. The sample consists of around 700,000 clones, approximately 79% of them appearing once. Trimming pared 4 bases from V and 13 bases from J, leaving 25 bases between. This CDR3 is 16 amino acids long. This chain connects TRBV23-1 to TRBJ1-4, with D tentatively TRBD1 (5 bases). TRBV23-1 is classed as an ORF, of uncertain function. The sample taken for sequencing was memory CD4+ T cells sorted from blood. Noted subset: CD45RA-negative fraction. This receptor was taken from a woman in her 30s in good health. CDR3 sequence reads: CASSLPGPGTDLRLFF. The CDR3 DNA sequence: TGCGCCAGCAGTCTCCCAGGCCCCGGGACGGATTTGAGACTGTTTTTT.